A single sample is the source of the 9 T cell receptor beta chains below, sequenced in a study of regulatory T cells in long-lasting Graves disease. CDR3-region Arm-PCR and iRepertoire HTBI primers produced the TCR beta libraries. TCRdb reanalysed the multiplex PCR reads using MiXCR and keeps one entry per CDR3 protein. Among about 560,000 distinct CDR3 sequences, around 16% were seen once, and the ten largest hold around 11%. Documented time point: newly diagnosed GD, antithyroid drugs for less than 3 months. After RNA was extracted from PBMCs, the TCR library was made from it. These data also featured in a second study, about T cells in Graves' hyperthyroidism and ophthalmopathy.

Sequencing used peripheral blood mononuclear cells (PBMCs), obtained at new diagnosis, from a patient treated with antithyroid drugs. These receptors originate from a man between 18 and 29 years old with Graves disease.

The chain couples TRBV6-2 or TRBV6-3 to TRBJ2-3; 7 bases align to TRBD2. V was pared by 0 bases and J by 4 bases, with 7 bases of the junction left unmatched. CDR3 size: 16 residues. The germline CDR1 and CDR2 sequences are MNHEY and SVGEGT. The chain's CDR3 is CASSYSWREKADTQYF. The CDR3 bases are TGTGCCAGCAGTTACTCCTGGCGGGAGAAGGCAGATACGCAGTATTTT.

This clonotype was detected only a few times. This chain connects TRBV5-1 to TRBJ1-1; D remains unclear. Looked up from germline, CDR1 is SGHRS and CDR2 is YFSETQ. Deletions cut 0 bases from V and 5 bases from J, with 11 bases between. The CDR3 spans 14 residues. CDR3 residues: CASSLDGVRTEAFF. CDR3 DNA sequence: TGCGCCAGCAGCTTGGATGGGGTCAGGACTGAAGCTTTCTTT.

This rearrangement joins TRBV9 to TRBJ2-1, with TRBD1 identical over 8 bases. Germline lookup yields CDR1 SGDLS and CDR2 YYNGEE. Losses at the gene ends were 1 base for V and 6 bases for J; bases not matched to a gene: 6. The CDR3 contains 15 residues. CDR3 bases: TGTGCCAGCAGCGTATATCAGGGGGCCCTCAATGAGCAGTTCTTC. Its translation is CASSVYQGALNEQFF.

V is TRBV28 and J is TRBJ2-3, with TRBD2 matching 7 bases. Germline loops: CDR1 MDHEN, CDR2 SYDVKM. The V and J ends lost 10 bases and 3 bases, in that order; junction bases with no gene match: 4. The CDR3 is 12 residues long. CDR3 sequence reads: CATWGGTDTQYF. The CDR3 DNA reads as TGTGCCACCTGGGGAGGGACAGATACGCAGTATTTT.

This clonotype was seen repeatedly, ten times or more. This chain uses TRBV28 with TRBJ2-2; TRBD1 agrees at 7 bases. The V gene end was trimmed by 3 bases and the J gene end by 9 bases; junction bases not matched to a gene: 10. Germline CDR1 MDHEN, CDR2 SYDVKM. The CDR3 is 15 residues long. The chain's CDR3 is CASSFHQGGERELFF. CDR3 sequence (DNA): TGTGCCAGCAGTTTCCACCAAGGGGGCGAGAGGGAGCTGTTTTTT. Full variable domain (outside the CDR3, taken from reference TRBV28 and TRBJ2-2): DVKVTQSSRYLVKRTGEKVFLECVQDMDHENMFWYRQDPGLGLRLIYFSYDVKMKEKGDIPEGYSVSREKKERFSLILESASTNQTSMYLCASSFHQGGERELFFGEGSRLTVL.

The table lists this clonotype with many counts. The J gene is TRBJ2-7, the V gene TRBV11-2; 12 bases line up with TRBD2. Losses at the gene ends were 5 bases for V and 3 bases for J; bases not matched to a gene: 11. Germline values: CDR1 SGHAT, CDR2 FQNNGV. This CDR3 has 17 amino acids. The CDR3 protein is CASSRTTGTSGRYEQYF. CDR3 nucleotides: TGTGCCAGCAGCCGGACGACTGGGACTAGCGGGCGCTACGAGCAGTACTTC.

This clonotype was counted between two and nine times. The rearrangement joins TRBV7-9 to TRBJ1-3; D ambiguous. Per germline, CDR1 SEHNR and CDR2 FQNEAQ (reference sequence). The V end lost 7 bases, the J end lost 0 bases, and 10 bases lay between the germline ends. The CDR3 has 14 residues. The CDR3 here is CASTPGVSGNTIYF. The CDR3, as DNA: TGTGCCAGCACCCCGGGAGTCTCTGGAAACACCATATATTTT.

This clonotype has at least ten counts. The chain recombines TRBV5-1 with TRBJ2-7, with D possibly being TRBD1 or TRBD2 (6 bases each). The CDR3 loop spans 15 amino acids. CDR1 is SGHRS, CDR2 YFSETQ, per germline. The V end was cut by 1 base, the J end by 2 bases, with 13 bases between. The CDR3 sequence: CASSLRGGTTYEQYF. Here the CDR3 DNA reads TGCGCCAGCAGCTTGCGAGGGGGGACGACCTACGAGCAGTACTTC.

Remarks on this clonotype: A read error may explain this, as a much larger clone is one base away. This likely comes from a read error, as the CDR3 has no conserved phenylalanine or tryptophan at its end. This chain connects TRBV3-1 to TRBJ2-2; D gene unclear. The germline gives CDR1 LGHDT, CDR2 YNNKEL (reference sequence). V was clipped by 4 bases and J by 7 bases, with 7 bases between them. The CDR3 loop spans 12 amino acids. CDR3 amino acids: CASSLAVGELFL. In DNA, the CDR3 is TGTGCCAGCAGCCTAGCCGTCGGGGAGCTGTTTCTT.